Each of the 32 T cell receptor beta chains below was sequenced from the same sample in a study of Ad26.COV2.S vaccination and SARS-CoV-2 variants. As to treatment: some 19 received Ad26.COV2.S at low or high dose, single or two shots; roughly five received placebo; per-sample allocation not given. After the first vaccine or placebo injection, samples were drawn on day 63. Libraries were prepared by immunoSEQ multiplex PCR; TCRdb keeps only in-frame clonotypes and omits some of them. The sample contains approximately 480,000 clones, roughly 85% of which appear only once. Sequenced material: peripheral blood, taken in a trial of Ad26.COV2.S vaccine versus placebo. These receptors were taken from a person aged 18-60 years who received the Ad26.COV2.S COVID-19 vaccine or a placebo.

The chain employs TRBV25-1 and TRBJ2-7, with 9 bases matching TRBD1. Unmatched junction bases numbered 7, after V lost 8 bases and J lost 5 bases. The CDR3 is 13 amino acids. The V gene's germline CDR1 is MGHDK and CDR2 SYGVNS. CDR3 sequence reads: CASSLTGGNEQYF. As DNA, the CDR3 is TGTGCCAGCTCCCTGACAGGGGGTAACGAGCAGTACTTC.

This chain joins TRBV6-6 and TRBJ2-3; 8 positions match TRBD1. CDR3 length equals 13 residues. Losses at the gene ends were 5 bases for V and 9 bases for J; bases not matched to a gene: 7. The germline CDR1 and CDR2 sequences are MNHNY and SVGAGI (reference sequence). The CDR3 DNA sequence: TGTGCCAGCAGTCCGGGACAGGCCGGCACGCAGTATTTT. Amino acids: CASSPGQAGTQYF.

The V call is TRBV6-5, the J call TRBJ2-2, with TRBD1 as a possible D gene (5 bases). CDR1 MNHEY and CDR2 SVGAGI come from the germline V gene. This CDR3 comprises 14 residues. Trimming stripped 5 bases from V and 6 bases from J, with 13 bases between. In DNA form, the CDR3 reads TGTGCCAGCAGTAAAACCTCAGGGCCCGGGGAGCTGTTTTTT. The encoded protein is CASSKTSGPGELFF.

The rearrangement uses TRBV30 and TRBJ1-1, with D possibly TRBD1 on 5 matching bases. Trimming stripped 2 bases from V and 2 bases from J, with 15 bases between. Germline loops: CDR1 GTSNPN, CDR2 SVGIG (reference sequence). The CDR3 has 15 amino acids. The CDR3 DNA reads TGTGCCTGGAGTCTGTCGGGACGGATAAACACTGAAGCTTTCTTT. Its translation: CAWSLSGRINTEAFF.

This rearrangement joins TRBV5-4 to TRBJ1-6, with 11 nucleotides matching TRBD1. The CDR3 runs 16 residues. The ends lost 1 base at V and 9 bases at J; junction bases unmatched: 6. Germline CDR1 is SGHNT and CDR2 is YYREEE (reference sequence). CDR3 amino acids: CASSLKRGQGGSPLHF. The DNA of the CDR3 is TGTGCCAGCAGCTTGAAACGGGGACAGGGGGGTTCACCCCTCCACTTT. The full variable domain, completed using reference TRBV5-4 and TRBJ1-6, is ETGVTQSPTHLIKTRGQQVTLRCSSQSGHNTVSWYQQALGQGPQFIFQYYREEENGRGNFPPRFSGLQFPNYSSELNVNALELDDSALYLCASSLKRGQGGSPLHFGNGTRLTVT.

The V call is TRBV19, the J call TRBJ1-2; 7 nucleotides line up with TRBD1. Germline V gene sequence: CDR1 LNHDA, CDR2 SQIVND (reference sequence). J lost 0 bases, V lost 4 bases, and 17 bases had no gene match. The CDR3 consists of 19 residues. Here the CDR3 DNA reads TGTGCCAGTAGTAACTGGGGACAGATTACCTCGGACGCTAACTATGGCTACACCTTC. Its protein is CASSNWGQITSDANYGYTF.

This sequence joins TRBV4-2 and TRBJ2-7; possible D gene TRBD2, 5 bases. The V end was cut by 1 base, the J end by 3 bases, with 13 bases between. The CDR3 length is 15 residues. Germline CDR1 and CDR2: LGHNA and YNFKEQ. The CDR3, as DNA: TGTGCCAGCAGCCAAGGCGGGCCGCAAGGCTACGAGCAGTACTTC. It yields the protein CASSQGGPQGYEQYF.

The chain has TRBV28 and TRBJ2-5; tentatively, D is TRBD2 (6 bases). The germline CDR1 and CDR2 sequences are MDHEN and SYDVKM. The CDR3 is made up of 15 amino acids. Trimming stripped 5 bases from V and 1 base from J, with 14 bases between. The DNA of the CDR3 is TGTGCCAGCAGTCAGTTTAGCGGTATCCAAGAGACCCAGTACTTC. This encodes CASSQFSGIQETQYF. Full variable domain (outside the CDR3, taken from reference TRBV28 and TRBJ2-5): DVKVTQSSRYLVKRTGEKVFLECVQDMDHENMFWYRQDPGLGLRLIYFSYDVKMKEKGDIPEGYSVSREKKERFSLILESASTNQTSMYLCASSQFSGIQETQYFGPGTRLLVL.

V gene TRBV28 combines with J gene TRBJ1-5; a possible D gene is TRBD1 (6 bases). V dropped 3 bases and J dropped 6 bases, with 15 bases sitting between them. CDR3 length: 15 residues. Germline CDR1 and CDR2: MDHEN and SYDVKM. The CDR3 DNA reads TGTGCCAGCAGTTTTCTGACAGGCGGGGGTCAGCCCCAGCATTTT. This encodes CASSFLTGGGQPQHF.

The chain is built from TRBV28 and TRBJ1-6, with 8 nucleotides matching TRBD1. CDR1 and CDR2 (germline): MDHEN, SYDVKM. V gave up 5 bases and J gave up 10 bases; unmatched junction bases: 4. This CDR3 comprises 13 residues. The CDR3 DNA follows: TGTGCCAGCAGTGGGACAGGTGACTCACCCCTCCACTTT. It encodes CASSGTGDSPLHF.

V usage is TRBV19 and J usage is TRBJ2-2; possible D gene TRBD2, 6 bases. CDR3 size: 17 residues. Trimming shortened V by 5 bases and J by 5 bases, and 21 bases separated the two germline ends. Germline loops: CDR1 LNHDA, CDR2 SQIVND (reference sequence). Written as DNA, the CDR3 is TGTGCCAGTAGTGGGGACTTCCCGAGGTTAAGGACCGGGGAGCTGTTTTTT. Translating it yields CASSGDFPRLRTGELFF.

The chain links TRBV29-1 to TRBJ2-1; TRBD2 is a possible D gene (6 bases). Germline values: CDR1 SQVTM, CDR2 ANQGSEA. V was shortened by 5 bases and J by 9 bases, with 17 bases between the two germline ends. The length of the CDR3 is 13 residues. The CDR3 region has the DNA TGCAGCGTTAGAGTAGGCGGGAACGGTGAGCAGTTCTTC. This sequence encodes CSVRVGGNGEQFF.

This chain uses TRBV19 with TRBJ2-3, with D unclear. V lost 7 bases, J lost 4 bases, and 12 bases lay in between. Germline loops: CDR1 LNHDA, CDR2 SQIVND (reference sequence). This CDR3 contains 13 residues. The CDR3 region is CASKSVGSDTQYF. DNA for the CDR3: TGTGCCAGTAAGTCGGTAGGCTCAGATACGCAGTATTTT. Full variable domain (missing parts from reference TRBV19 and TRBJ2-3): DGGITQSPKYLFRKEGQNVTLSCEQNLNHDAMYWYRQDPGQGLRLIYYSQIVNDFQKGDIAEGYSVSREKKESFPLTVTSAQKNPTAFYLCASKSVGSDTQYFGPGTRLTVL.

The chain links TRBV13 to TRBJ1-3; D ambiguous. CDR3 length: 13 amino acids. The germline V gene encodes CDR1 PRHDT and CDR2 FYEKMQ (reference sequence). Trimming left V 7 bases short and J 4 bases short, with 11 bases between. As DNA, the CDR3 is TGTGCCAGCAACCCTAGAGGGGGAAACACCATATATTTT. It encodes CASNPRGGNTIYF.

This clone occurred many times. V and J are TRBV29-1 and TRBJ2-2, with D possibly TRBD1 on 6 matching bases. Trimming cost V 4 bases and J 6 bases, with 12 bases left between them. The CDR3 extends over 13 amino acids. Per the germline V gene, CDR1 is SQVTM and CDR2 is ANQGSEA. CDR3 in amino acids: CSVGHSGAGELFF. As DNA, the CDR3 is TGCAGCGTTGGGCATTCAGGGGCCGGGGAGCTGTTTTTT.

This rearrangement joins TRBV4-1 to TRBJ1-2; 11 bases agree with TRBD1. This CDR3 spans 16 amino acids. The V segment lost 4 bases and the J segment 1 base; nucleotides outside the gene matches: 5. Germline CDR1 reads MGHRA; CDR2 reads YSYEKL. CDR3 nucleotide sequence: TGCGCCAGCAGCCGGGAGGGACAGGGGGTTAACTATGGCTACACCTTC. It is translated as CASSREGQGVNYGYTF.

The chain recombines TRBV19 with TRBJ1-5; D gene uncertain. Germline loops: CDR1 LNHDA, CDR2 SQIVND (reference sequence). CDR3 length equals 12 residues. V was trimmed by 1 base and J by 7 bases, leaving 5 bases between them. In nucleotides, the CDR3 is TGTGCCAGTAGTATAGTTCGGCAGCCCCAGCATTTT. This codes for CASSIVRQPQHF. The full variable domain, rest sourced from reference TRBV19 and TRBJ1-5, is DGGITQSPKYLFRKEGQNVTLSCEQNLNHDAMYWYRQDPGQGLRLIYYSQIVNDFQKGDIAEGYSVSREKKESFPLTVTSAQKNPTAFYLCASSIVRQPQHFGDGTRLSIL.

This clone was seen a single time. The chain combines TRBV6-2 or TRBV6-3 with TRBJ1-5; tentative D call: TRBD1 (6 bases). Trimming removed 4 bases from V and 3 bases from J, with 13 bases in between. The CDR3 length is 15 residues. CDR1 and CDR2 from the germline V gene are MNHEY and SVGEGT. CDR3 residues: CASSSATGLNQPQHF. The CDR3, as DNA: TGTGCCAGCAGTTCGGCCACAGGGCTCAATCAGCCCCAGCATTTT.

The J gene is TRBJ2-1, the V gene TRBV5-1; TRBD1 might be the D (7 bases). Trimming stripped 4 bases from V and 5 bases from J, with 19 bases between. The CDR3 is 16 amino acids. CDR1 is SGHRS and CDR2 is YFSETQ in the germline V gene. The chain's CDR3 is CASSPQGREVNNEQFF. CDR3 DNA sequence: TGCGCCAGCAGCCCACAGGGGCGGGAAGTTAACAATGAGCAGTTCTTC.

The chain joins TRBV20-1 to TRBJ2-1; 7 nucleotides align to TRBD2. Germline CDR1 is DFQATT and CDR2 is SNEGSKA (reference sequence). The CDR3 is 11 amino acids. The junction had 6 bases not matched to a gene; V was cut back by 6 bases and J by 10 bases. The CDR3 protein is CSATGGLEQFF. CDR3 in DNA: TGCAGTGCAACCGGGGGACTAGAGCAGTTCTTC.

The V call is TRBV30, the J call TRBJ2-2; either TRBD1 or TRBD2 may fit D (6 bases each). This CDR3 has 15 amino acids. CDR1 is GTSNPN, CDR2 SVGIG, per germline (reference sequence). V was cut by 0 bases and J by 6 bases, with 14 bases left in between. The CDR3 region is CAWSVLGGGSGELFF. CDR3 DNA sequence: TGTGCCTGGAGTGTTTTGGGGGGCGGTTCCGGGGAGCTGTTTTTT. Full variable domain (remainder filled in from reference TRBV30 and TRBJ2-2): SQTIHQWPATLVQPVGSPLSLECTVEGTSNPNLYWYRQAAGRGLQLLFYSVGIGQISSEVPQNLSASRPQDRQFILSSKKLLLSDSGFYLCAWSVLGGGSGELFFGEGSRLTVL.

Concerning this clone: The same CDR3 can be traced to other DNA sequences in this sample. The chain combines TRBV30 with TRBJ2-7, with TRBD2 identical over 7 bases. In germline, CDR1 is GTSNPN, CDR2 SVGIG (reference sequence). This CDR3 has 14 residues. V was pared by 4 bases and J by 0 bases, with 6 bases of the junction left unmatched. The CDR3 protein is CAWTPGGSSYEQYF. CDR3 bases: TGTGCCTGGACCCCTGGCGGGAGCTCCTACGAGCAGTACTTC.

This sequence joins TRBV6-5 and TRBJ2-7; 9 bases are shared with TRBD2. The germline gives CDR1 MNHEY, CDR2 SVGAGI. V was pared by 0 bases and J by 5 bases, with 8 bases of the junction left unmatched. The CDR3 is 16 residues long. The CDR3 sequence: CASSYSMNSGRNEQYF. CDR3 coding DNA: TGTGCCAGCAGTTACTCGATGAATAGCGGGAGAAACGAGCAGTACTTC.

The chain employs TRBV5-1 and TRBJ2-1; TRBD2 matches at 10 bases. The CDR3 contains 16 residues. V shed 4 bases, J shed 1 base, and the junction held 5 bases outside the gene matches. Germline CDR1 is SGHRS and CDR2 is YFSETQ. The CDR3 region has the DNA TGCGCCAGCAGCCTTCTAGCGGGAGTTTCCTACAATGAGCAGTTCTTC. Translating gives CASSLLAGVSYNEQFF. The variable domain in full, with the rest retrieved from reference TRBV5-1 and TRBJ2-1, is KAGVTQTPRYLIKTRGQQVTLSCSPISGHRSVSWYQQTPGQGLQFLFEYFSETQRNKGNFPGRFSGRQFSNSRSEMNVSTLELGDSALYLCASSLLAGVSYNEQFFGPGTRLTVL.

This clone appeared a few times. The rearrangement joins TRBV7-2 to TRBJ2-7, with 10 bases matching TRBD2. This CDR3 comprises 15 residues. Germline-derived CDR1 and CDR2 are SGHTA and FQGNSA. V lost 5 bases, J lost 1 base, and 5 bases stayed unmatched. Here the CDR3 DNA reads TGTGCCAGCAGCCTTCTTAGCGGGGGGTCCTACGAGCAGTACTTC. Its translation: CASSLLSGGSYEQYF.

The chain carries TRBV12-3 or TRBV12-4 and TRBJ2-7; D may be TRBD2 (5 bases). The CDR3 totals 13 residues. The V end lost 5 bases, the J end lost 4 bases, and 12 bases lay between the germline ends. The CDR3 DNA sequence: TGTGCCAGCAGTCTGAGGGCTTTTTACGAGCAGTACTTC. Translation: CASSLRAFYEQYF.

The V gene is TRBV14, the J gene TRBJ1-6; D might be TRBD1 (5 bases). Trimming shortened V by 2 bases and J by 9 bases, and 11 bases separated the two germline ends. CDR1 and CDR2 from the germline V gene are SGHDN and FVKESK. This CDR3 region has 14 residues. The CDR3 coding sequence is TGTGCCAGCAGCCAACCGAAGGGGTTTTCACCCCTCCACTTT. This sequence encodes CASSQPKGFSPLHF.

The chain couples TRBV30 to TRBJ1-5; the D gene is possibly TRBD1 (5 bases). CDR1 is GTSNPN and CDR2 is SVGIG in the germline V gene (reference sequence). V was cut by 0 bases and J by 0 bases, with 18 bases left in between. This CDR3 is built from 18 residues. This CDR3 is CAWSVLHRGGDSNQPQHF. The CDR3 nucleotides are TGTGCCTGGAGTGTCCTTCATCGTGGAGGGGATAGCAATCAGCCCCAGCATTTT.

Here the CDR3 reads CASSPTDRIGSEQYF. The CDR3 DNA reads TGTGCCAGCAGCCCTACGGACCGGATCGGATCCGAGCAGTACTTC. The genes are TRBV9 and TRBJ2-7, with no clear D. Germline lookup yields CDR1 SGDLS and CDR2 YYNGEE. The CDR3 runs to 15 residues. Trimming stripped 4 bases from V and 6 bases from J, with 20 bases between.

The chain is built from TRBV28 and TRBJ2-7, with TRBD2 matching 9 bases. V lost 5 bases, J lost 7 bases, and 15 bases stayed unmatched. The CDR3 sequence is 16 residues long. Per germline, CDR1 MDHEN and CDR2 SYDVKM. The CDR3 sequence is CASSSLAGAPGVEQYF. CDR3 nucleotides: TGTGCCAGCAGTAGTTTAGCGGGAGCCCCGGGGGTTGAGCAGTACTTC.

The DNA for the CDR3 is TGCAGCGTCAGGGCCCCGGGGCGGAACACTGAAGCTTTCTTT. Translated, it gives CSVRAPGRNTEAFF. The chain uses TRBV29-1 and TRBJ1-1; possibly TRBD1 for D (5 bases). V lost 6 bases and J lost 1, with 15 bases in between. CDR3 length equals 14 residues. CDR1 and CDR2 from the germline V gene are SQVTM and ANQGSEA.

The chain links TRBV10-3 to TRBJ2-5, with D perhaps matching TRBD1 (6 bases). Trimming cost V 4 bases and J 7 bases, with 13 bases left between them. The length of the CDR3 is 13 residues. Germline V gives CDR1 ENHRY, CDR2 SYGVKD. The DNA of the CDR3 is TGTGCCATCAGTGGTTCAGGGGCGGGGACCCAGTACTTC. Its protein product is CAISGSGAGTQYF.